Presented here are 3 T cell receptor beta chains from one specimen sequenced in a study of monozygotic twins with inflammatory bowel disease. TCRdb re-called the 5' RACE reads and catalogs CDR3 proteins one per entry, DNA excluded. This listing includes 200,000 to 250,000 distinct CDR3 sequences. What was sequenced was blood. The receptors were sampled from a human donor with ulcerative colitis or Crohn's disease, or a healthy co-twin of an affected twin (not recorded which).

The V call is TRBV5-1, the J call TRBJ2-1; TCRdb's D call, TRBD2, is unchecked because there is no DNA. Germline V lookup: CDR1 SGHRS, CDR2 YFSETQ. The CDR3 totals 16 residues. This chain's CDR3 is CASSLGGLAGPNEQFF. Full variable domain (missing parts from reference TRBV5-1 and TRBJ2-1): KAGVTQTPRYLIKTRGQQVTLSCSPISGHRSVSWYQQTPGQGLQFLFEYFSETQRNKGNFPGRFSGRQFSNSRSEMNVSTLELGDSALYLCASSLGGLAGPNEQFFGPGTRLTVL.

This chain uses TRBV5-1 with TRBJ2-1; the D gene TCRdb calls, TRBD1, cannot be checked with no DNA. The CDR3 covers 14 residues. CDR1 is SGHRS and CDR2 is YFSETQ in the germline V gene. The CDR3 protein is CASSKGQTYNEQFF.

This rearrangement joins TRBV5-1 to TRBJ1-5; checking the TCRdb D call of TRBD1 is not possible without DNA. Germline CDR1 and CDR2: SGHRS and YFSETQ. The CDR3 runs 15 residues. CDR3 amino acids: CASSLTGGEGQPQHF.